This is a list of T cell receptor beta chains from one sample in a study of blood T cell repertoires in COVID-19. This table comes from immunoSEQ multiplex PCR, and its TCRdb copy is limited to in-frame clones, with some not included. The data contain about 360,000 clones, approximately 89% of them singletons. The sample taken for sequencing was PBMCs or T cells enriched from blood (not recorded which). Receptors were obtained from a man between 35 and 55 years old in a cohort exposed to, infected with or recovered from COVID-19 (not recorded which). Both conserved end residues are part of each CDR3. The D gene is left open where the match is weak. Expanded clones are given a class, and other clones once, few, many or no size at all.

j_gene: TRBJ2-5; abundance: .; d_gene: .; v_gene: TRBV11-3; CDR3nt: TGTGCCAGCAGTAGCGGACCCCAAGAGACCCAGTACTTC; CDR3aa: CASSSGPQETQYF
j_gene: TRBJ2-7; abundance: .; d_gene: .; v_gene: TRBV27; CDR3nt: TGTGCCAGCAGTTTCGCGGTGAACTACGAGCAGTACTTC; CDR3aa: CASSFAVNYEQYF
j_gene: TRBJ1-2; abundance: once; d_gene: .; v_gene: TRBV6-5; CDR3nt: TGTGCCAGCAGTTACGGAGCTAACTATGGCTACACCTTC; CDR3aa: CASSYGANYGYTF
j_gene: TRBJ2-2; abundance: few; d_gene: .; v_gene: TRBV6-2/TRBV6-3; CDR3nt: TGTGCCAGCAGTTACCCCCGGCGGTACACCGGGGAGCTGTTTTTT; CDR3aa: CASSYPRRYTGELFF
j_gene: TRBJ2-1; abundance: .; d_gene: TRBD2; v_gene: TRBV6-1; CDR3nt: TGTGCCAGCAGTGAAGGCGGGACTAGCGGTCGGGAGCAGTTCTTC; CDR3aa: CASSEGGTSGREQFF
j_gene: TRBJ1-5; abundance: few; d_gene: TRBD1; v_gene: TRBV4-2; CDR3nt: TGTGCCAGCAGCCAAGATTCCACAGGGGTAAAGCCCCAGCATTTT; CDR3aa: CASSQDSTGVKPQHF
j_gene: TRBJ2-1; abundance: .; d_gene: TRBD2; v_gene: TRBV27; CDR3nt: TGTGCCAGCAGCTCCCGGGGACTAGGGTCGAATGAGCAGTTCTTC; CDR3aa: CASSSRGLGSNEQFF
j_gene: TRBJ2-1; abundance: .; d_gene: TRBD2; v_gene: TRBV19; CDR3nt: TGTGCCAGTAGTACTACCGGGACTAGCGCCTACAATGAGCAGTTCTTC; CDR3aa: CASSTTGTSAYNEQFF
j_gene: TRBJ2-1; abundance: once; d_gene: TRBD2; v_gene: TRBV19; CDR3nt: TGTGCCAGTACCCTTAGCGGGAGGGGGTCCTACAATGAGCAGTTCTTC; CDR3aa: CASTLSGRGSYNEQFF
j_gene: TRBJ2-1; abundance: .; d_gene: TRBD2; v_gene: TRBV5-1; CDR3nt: TGCGCCAGCAGCCCGACCGGGACTAGTTATCGCAATGAGCAGTTCTTC; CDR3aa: CASSPTGTSYRNEQFF
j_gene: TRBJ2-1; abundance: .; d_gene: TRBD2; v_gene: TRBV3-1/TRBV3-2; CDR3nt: TGTGCCAGCAGCCAACGGGGACTAGCGGCAGGGGTTTACAATGAGCAGTTCTTC; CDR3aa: CASSQRGLAAGVYNEQFF
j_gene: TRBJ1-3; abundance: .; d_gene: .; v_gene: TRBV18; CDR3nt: TGTGCCAGCTCACCGGGGCAGGGTGGTGGAAACACCATATATTTT; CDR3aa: CASSPGQGGGNTIYF
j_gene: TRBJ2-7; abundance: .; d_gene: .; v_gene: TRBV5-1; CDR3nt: TGCGCCAGCAGCGAAACAGGGCCCCACGAGCAGTACTTC; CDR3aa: CASSETGPHEQYF
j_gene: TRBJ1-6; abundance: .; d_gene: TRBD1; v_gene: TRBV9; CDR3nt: TGTGCCAGCAGCGCCCTGACAGGGGGAGTGGCACCCCTCCACTTT; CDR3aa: CASSALTGGVAPLHF
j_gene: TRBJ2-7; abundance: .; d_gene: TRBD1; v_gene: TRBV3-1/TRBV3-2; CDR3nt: TGTGCCAGCAGCCACTTCGGGACAGAGAGCGCGTTTTTC; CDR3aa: CASSHFGTESAFF
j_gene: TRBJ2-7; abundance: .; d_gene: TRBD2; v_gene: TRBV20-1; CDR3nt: TGCAGTGCTAGTGGACTGACTAGCGGGAGTCTCTACGAGCAGTACTTC; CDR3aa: CSASGLTSGSLYEQYF
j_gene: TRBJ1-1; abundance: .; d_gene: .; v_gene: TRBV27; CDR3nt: TGTGCCAGCAGCTCCACGGGGGGCCGGACTGAAGCTTTCTTT; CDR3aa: CASSSTGGRTEAFF
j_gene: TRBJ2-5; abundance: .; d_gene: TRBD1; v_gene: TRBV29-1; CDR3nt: TGCAGCGTCGCGGACAGGGCCGGGCGTCCGACCCAGTACTTC; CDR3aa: CSVADRAGRPTQYF
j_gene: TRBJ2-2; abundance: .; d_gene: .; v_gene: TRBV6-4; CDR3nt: TGTGCCAGCACCGAGTTCTCGGGAGACCACACCGGGGAGCTGTTTTTT; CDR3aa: CASTEFSGDHTGELFF
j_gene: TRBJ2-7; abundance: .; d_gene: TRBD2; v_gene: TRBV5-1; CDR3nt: TGCGCCAGCAGCTTGTGGTCTAGCGGGGTCTACGAGCAGTACTTC; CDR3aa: CASSLWSSGVYEQYF
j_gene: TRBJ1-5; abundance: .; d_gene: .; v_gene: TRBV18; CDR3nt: TGTGCCAGCTCACCTGAACAGGGTAATCAGCCCCAGCATTTT; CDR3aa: CASSPEQGNQPQHF